This T cell receptor (beta chain) was captured by sequencing in a study of T-cell reconstitution after alpha-beta-depleted transplantation in children. Findings of the study overall: It was newly produced T cells that mostly accounted for T-cell counts and diversity one year after transplant. About two months after transplant, alpha-beta T cells reportedly came from several hundred expanded graft clones.

This CDR3 has 19 residues. The germline gives CDR1 SGHAT, CDR2 FQDESV (reference sequence). Unmatched junction bases numbered 18, after V lost 2 bases and J lost 7 bases. Preparation of the TCRbeta library was carried out with unique molecular identifiers. TCRdb reanalysed the PCR reads using MiXCR and keeps one entry per CDR3 protein. This table holds about 1,000,000 distinct CDR3 sequences, less than 30% found once. With regard to this clonotype: As yet, its antigen is unknown.

The specimen was PBMCs, mostly from graft donor cells, collected 360 days after TCRalphabeta/CD19-depleted stem cell transplant. The V gene is TRBV11-1, the J gene TRBJ2-2; 8 nucleotides line up with TRBD1. This clonotype was obtained from a boy less than two years old who had a stem cell transplant for SCID, so the T cells may come from the graft donor. In DNA, the CDR3 is TGTGCCAGCAGCTTACGCCCTTACAGGGGGAACTCCTACGGCGGGGAGCTGTTTTTT. Translated, it gives CASSLRPYRGNSYGGELFF.